The 12 T cell receptor beta chains given below trace back to one sample, sequenced in a study of T cells after yellow fever vaccination. TCRdb re-called the 5' RACE reads through MiXCR, storing one row per CDR3 protein. The sample includes a few hundred thousand distinct CDR3 sequences, about 4% of them seen just once. Sample: PBMCs, taken 5 days after the yellow fever booster vaccination. Every receptor here comes from a man aged 18 to 30 who received the YFV17D yellow fever vaccine.

The J gene is TRBJ2-1, the V gene TRBV4-3; D possibly uses TRBD1 or TRBD2 (5 bases each). V was pared by 2 bases and J by 6 bases, with 17 bases between. Germline CDR1 is LGHNA and CDR2 is YSLEER. The CDR3 totals 16 residues. The CDR3 loop reads CASSQRSLGVINEQFF. The DNA of the CDR3 is TGCGCCAGCAGCCAACGATCCCTGGGGGTTATCAATGAGCAGTTCTTC.

This clonotype has more than one count but fewer than ten. CDR3 in amino acids: CASSPRDRGDNQPQHF. The CDR3 nucleotides read TGTGCCAGTAGTCCCCGGGACAGGGGCGACAATCAGCCCCAGCATTTT. The chain uses TRBV19 and TRBJ1-5; 10 nucleotides agree with TRBD1. This CDR3 comprises 16 residues. V shed 5 bases and J 3 bases; nucleotides not matched to a gene: 7. CDR1 is LNHDA, CDR2 SQIVND, per germline (reference sequence).

This rearrangement joins TRBV7-9 to TRBJ1-3; D possibly corresponds to TRBD1 (5 bases). The CDR3 covers 14 residues. The germline gives CDR1 SEHNR, CDR2 FQNEAQ (reference sequence). Trimming shortened V by 4 bases and J by 2 bases, and 9 bases separated the two germline ends. CDR3 bases: TGTGCCAGCAGCTGGGGGTTGACTGGAAACACCATATATTTT. Amino acids: CASSWGLTGNTIYF.

This clonotype came up many times. The J gene is TRBJ1-1, the V gene TRBV4-1; D possibly corresponds to TRBD1 (5 bases). The CDR3 runs to 15 residues. Deletions cut 5 bases from V and 6 bases from J, with 19 bases between. Germline values: CDR1 MGHRA, CDR2 YSYEKL. Written as DNA, the CDR3 is TGCGCCAGCAGCTCCTCAACTGGGGCGGTTGCTGAAGCTTTCTTT. Protein sequence: CASSSSTGAVAEAFF.

This clonotype was seen ten or more times. This chain joins TRBV7-9 and TRBJ2-5; D gene unclear. Deletions cut 3 bases from V and 3 bases from J, with 5 bases between. CDR1 and CDR2 from the germline V gene are SEHNR and FQNEAQ (reference sequence). The CDR3 has 12 amino acids. The CDR3 DNA is TGTGCCAGCAGCTTGTCCGAAGAGACCCAGTACTTC. Amino acids: CASSLSEETQYF. Full variable domain (missing parts from reference TRBV7-9 and TRBJ2-5): DTGVSQNPRHKITKRGQNVTFRCDPISEHNRLYWYRQTLGQGPEFLTYFQNEAQLEKSRLLSDRFSAERPKGSFSTLEIQRTEQGDSAMYLCASSLSEETQYFGPGTRLLVL.

This clonotype appeared a few times. This chain links TRBV29-1 with TRBJ1-5; D is uncertain. The CDR3 length is 13 residues. With 6 bases removed from V and 2 bases from J, the gap between germline ends came to 11 bases. The germline gives CDR1 SQVTM, CDR2 ANQGSEA. The CDR3 sequence is CSVELNGNQPQHF. Here the CDR3 DNA reads TGCAGCGTCGAATTAAACGGCAATCAGCCCCAGCATTTT. The full variable domain, with the rest looked up from reference TRBV29-1 and TRBJ1-5, is SAVISQKPSRDICQRGTSLTIQCQVDSQVTMMFWYRQQPGQSLTLIATANQGSEATYESGFVIDKFPISRPNLTFSTLTVSNMSPEDSSIYLCSVELNGNQPQHFGDGTRLSIL.

This sequence joins TRBV12-3 or TRBV12-4 and TRBJ2-5, with 8 bases aligning to TRBD1. The CDR3 has 14 residues. V dropped 7 bases and J dropped 7; count of bases not matched to a gene: 11. The CDR3, as DNA: TGTGCCAGCACGAAGCAGGGGGCGCACGCGACCCAGTACTTC. As protein: CASTKQGAHATQYF.

This clonotype has more than one count but fewer than ten. The chain's CDR3 is CASSVDGTGGAEPQHF. CDR3 bases: TGTGCCAGCAGCGTAGACGGGACAGGGGGCGCGGAGCCCCAGCATTTT. The V call is TRBV9, the J call TRBJ1-5; 12 nucleotides align to TRBD1. The ends lost 0 bases at V and 8 bases at J; junction bases unmatched: 6. The CDR3 has 16 amino acids. Germline V CDR1 and CDR2: SGDLS, YYNGEE.

This clonotype has ten or more counts. The J gene is TRBJ2-5, the V gene TRBV4-3; 10 bases agree with TRBD2. Per germline, CDR1 LGHNA and CDR2 YSLEER. The CDR3 has 17 residues. V dropped 0 bases and J dropped 4; count of bases not matched to a gene: 8. The CDR3 nucleotides read TGCGCCAGCAGCCAAGATTGGGAAGCGGGGGGGCCAGAGACCCAGTACTTC. Translation gives CASSQDWEAGGPETQYF.

CDR3 in DNA: TGTGCCAGCAGCCGGCTGGGGCGTAAGGGCTATGGCTACACCTTC. Its protein product is CASSRLGRKGYGYTF. V usage is TRBV13 and J usage is TRBJ1-2; TRBD1 is a possible D gene (5 bases). V lost 5 bases to trimming and J lost 4 bases, with 17 bases between them. Germline lookup yields CDR1 PRHDT and CDR2 FYEKMQ (reference sequence). CDR3 length: 15 amino acids.

This clonotype showed up just a few times. The rearrangement joins TRBV20-1 to TRBJ2-5, with 7 bases identical to TRBD1. Germline CDR1 DFQATT, CDR2 SNEGSKA (reference sequence). CDR3 length: 13 amino acids. J gave up 5 bases and V 5 bases, and 8 bases lay outside the gene matches. CDR3 amino acids: CSAYRGGSETQYF. The CDR3 DNA follows: TGCAGTGCTTACAGGGGCGGAAGCGAGACCCAGTACTTC.

The J gene is TRBJ2-7, the V gene TRBV7-8, with a tentative D call TRBD2 (5 bases). The CDR3 extends over 13 amino acids. CDR1 SGHVS and CDR2 FQNEAQ come from the germline V gene. Trimming pared 1 base from V and 4 bases from J, leaving 8 bases between. The CDR3: CASSLGAVYEQYV. The CDR3 DNA follows: TGTGCCAGCAGCTTAGGAGCGGTGTACGAGCAGTACGTC.